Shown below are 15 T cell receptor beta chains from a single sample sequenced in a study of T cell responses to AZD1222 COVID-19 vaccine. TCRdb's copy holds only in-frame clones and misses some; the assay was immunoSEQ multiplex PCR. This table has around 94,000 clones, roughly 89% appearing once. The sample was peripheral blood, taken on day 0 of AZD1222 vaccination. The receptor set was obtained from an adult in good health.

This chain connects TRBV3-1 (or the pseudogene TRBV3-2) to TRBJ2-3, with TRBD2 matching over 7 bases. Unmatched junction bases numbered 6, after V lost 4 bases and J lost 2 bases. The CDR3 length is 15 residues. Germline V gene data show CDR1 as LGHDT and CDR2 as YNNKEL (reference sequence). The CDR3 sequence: CASSLQGLITDTQYF. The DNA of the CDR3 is TGTGCCAGCAGCCTTCAGGGACTAATCACAGATACGCAGTATTTT.

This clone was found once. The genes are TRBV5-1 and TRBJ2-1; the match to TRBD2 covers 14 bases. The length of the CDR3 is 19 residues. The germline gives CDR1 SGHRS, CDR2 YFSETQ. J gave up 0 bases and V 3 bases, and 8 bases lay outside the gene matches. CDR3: CASSSMGTSGGGSYNEQFF. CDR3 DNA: TGCGCCAGCAGCTCCATGGGGACTAGCGGGGGTGGCTCCTACAATGAGCAGTTCTTC.

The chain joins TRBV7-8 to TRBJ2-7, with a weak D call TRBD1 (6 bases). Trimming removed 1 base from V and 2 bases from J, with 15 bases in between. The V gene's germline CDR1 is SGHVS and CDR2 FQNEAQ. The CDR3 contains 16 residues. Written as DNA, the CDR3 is TGTGCCAGCAGCTTAGGTGAGGTCAGGGGAACCTACGAGCAGTACTTC. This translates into CASSLGEVRGTYEQYF.

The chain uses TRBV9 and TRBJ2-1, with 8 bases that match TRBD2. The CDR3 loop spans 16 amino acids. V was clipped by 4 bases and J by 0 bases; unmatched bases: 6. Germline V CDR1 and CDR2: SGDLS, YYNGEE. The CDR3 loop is CASSRPRGGSYNEQFF. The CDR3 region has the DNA TGTGCCAGCAGCCGACCTCGGGGGGGCTCCTACAATGAGCAGTTCTTC.

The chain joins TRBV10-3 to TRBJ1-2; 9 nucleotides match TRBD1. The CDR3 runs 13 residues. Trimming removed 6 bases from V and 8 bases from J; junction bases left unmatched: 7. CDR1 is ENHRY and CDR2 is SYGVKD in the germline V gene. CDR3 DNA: TGTGCCATCAGAAATACAGGGGGCGGAGGCTACACCTTC. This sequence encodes CAIRNTGGGGYTF.

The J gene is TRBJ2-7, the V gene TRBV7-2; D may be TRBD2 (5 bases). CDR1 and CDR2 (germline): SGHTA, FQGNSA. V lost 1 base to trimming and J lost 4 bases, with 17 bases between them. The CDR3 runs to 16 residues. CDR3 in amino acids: CASSLGLGLASYEQYF. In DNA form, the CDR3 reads TGTGCCAGCAGCTTAGGACTTGGTCTAGCTTCGTACGAGCAGTACTTC.

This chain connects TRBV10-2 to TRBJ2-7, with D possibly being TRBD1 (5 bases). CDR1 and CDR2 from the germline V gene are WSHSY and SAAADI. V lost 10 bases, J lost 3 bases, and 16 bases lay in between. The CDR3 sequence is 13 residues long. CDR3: CATSGHRSYEQYF. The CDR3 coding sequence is TGCGCCACTTCAGGACACCGAAGCTACGAGCAGTACTTC.

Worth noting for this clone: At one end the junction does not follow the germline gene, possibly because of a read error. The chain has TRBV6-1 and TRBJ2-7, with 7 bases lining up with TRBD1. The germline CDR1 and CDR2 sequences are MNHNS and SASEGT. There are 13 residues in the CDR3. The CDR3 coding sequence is TGTGCCAGCAGTGACCGCAGACAGGGCGACGAGTTCTTC. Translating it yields CASSDRRQGDEFF.

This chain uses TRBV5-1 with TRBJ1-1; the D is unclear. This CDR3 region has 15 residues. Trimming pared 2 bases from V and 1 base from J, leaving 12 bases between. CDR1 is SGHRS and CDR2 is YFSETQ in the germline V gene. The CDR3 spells CASSLGRIRNTEAFF. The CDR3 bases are TGCGCCAGCAGCTTAGGACGGATCCGGAACACTGAAGCTTTCTTT.

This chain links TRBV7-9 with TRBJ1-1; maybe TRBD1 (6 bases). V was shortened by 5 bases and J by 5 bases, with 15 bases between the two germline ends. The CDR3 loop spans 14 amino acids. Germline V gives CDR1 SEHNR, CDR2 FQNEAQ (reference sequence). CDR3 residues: CASSPKQGGTEAFF. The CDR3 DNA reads TGTGCCAGCAGCCCGAAACAGGGCGGAACTGAAGCTTTCTTT.

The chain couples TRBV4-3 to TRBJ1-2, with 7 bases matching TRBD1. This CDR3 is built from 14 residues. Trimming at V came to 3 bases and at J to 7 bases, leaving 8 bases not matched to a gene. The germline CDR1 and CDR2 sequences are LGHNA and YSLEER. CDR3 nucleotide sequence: TGCGCCAGCAGCCAGGTTACAGGGGTTTTTGGCTACACCTTC. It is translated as CASSQVTGVFGYTF.

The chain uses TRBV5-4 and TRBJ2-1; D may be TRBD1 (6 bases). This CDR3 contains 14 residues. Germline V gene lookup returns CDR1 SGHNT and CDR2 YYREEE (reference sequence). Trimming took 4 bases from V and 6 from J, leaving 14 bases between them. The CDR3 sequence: CASSDYRVSNEQFF. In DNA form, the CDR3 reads TGTGCCAGCAGCGATTACAGGGTGAGCAATGAGCAGTTCTTC.

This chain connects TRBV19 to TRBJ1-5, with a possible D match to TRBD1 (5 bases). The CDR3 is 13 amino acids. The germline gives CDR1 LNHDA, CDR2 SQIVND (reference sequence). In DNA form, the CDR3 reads TGTTTATGGCAGGGTATTTTCAATCAGCCCCAGCATTTT. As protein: CLWQGIFNQPQHF.

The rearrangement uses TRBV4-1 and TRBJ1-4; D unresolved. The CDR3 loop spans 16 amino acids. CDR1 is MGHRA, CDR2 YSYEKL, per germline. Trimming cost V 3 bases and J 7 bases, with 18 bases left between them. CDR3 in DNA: TGCGCCAGCAGCCAGACGTGGTCCTACCGGGGTGAAAAACTGTTTTTT. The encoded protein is CASSQTWSYRGEKLFF.

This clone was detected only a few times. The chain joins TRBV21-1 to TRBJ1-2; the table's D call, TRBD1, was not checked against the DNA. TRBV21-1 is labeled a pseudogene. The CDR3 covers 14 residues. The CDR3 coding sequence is TGTGCCAGCAGCAAAGACAGGGTGGGCTATGGCTACACCTTC. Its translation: CASSKDRVGYGYTF.